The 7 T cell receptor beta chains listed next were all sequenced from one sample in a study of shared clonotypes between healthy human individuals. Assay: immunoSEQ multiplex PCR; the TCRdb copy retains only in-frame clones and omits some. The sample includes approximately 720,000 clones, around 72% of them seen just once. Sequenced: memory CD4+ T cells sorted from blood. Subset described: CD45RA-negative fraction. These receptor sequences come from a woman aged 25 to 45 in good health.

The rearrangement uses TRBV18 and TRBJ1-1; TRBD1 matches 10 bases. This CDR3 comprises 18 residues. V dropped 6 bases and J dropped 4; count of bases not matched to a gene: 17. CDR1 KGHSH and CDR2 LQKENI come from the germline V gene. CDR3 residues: CASSWRQGQGPEATEAFF. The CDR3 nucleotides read TGTGCCAGCTCCTGGCGGCAGGGACAGGGGCCCGAGGCCACTGAAGCTTTCTTT. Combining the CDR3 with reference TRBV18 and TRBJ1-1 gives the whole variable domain NAGVMQNPRHLVRRRGQEARLRCSPMKGHSHVYWYRQLPEEGLKFMVYLQKENIIDESGMPKERFSAEFPKEGPSILRIQQVVRGDSAAYFCASSWRQGQGPEATEAFFGQGTRLTVV.

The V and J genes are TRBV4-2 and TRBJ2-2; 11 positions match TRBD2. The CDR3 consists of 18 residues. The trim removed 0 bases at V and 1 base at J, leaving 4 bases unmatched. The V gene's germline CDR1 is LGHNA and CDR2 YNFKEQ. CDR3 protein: CASSQDLTSGRNTGELFF. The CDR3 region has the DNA TGTGCCAGCAGCCAAGATCTAACTAGCGGGAGGAACACCGGGGAGCTGTTTTTT.

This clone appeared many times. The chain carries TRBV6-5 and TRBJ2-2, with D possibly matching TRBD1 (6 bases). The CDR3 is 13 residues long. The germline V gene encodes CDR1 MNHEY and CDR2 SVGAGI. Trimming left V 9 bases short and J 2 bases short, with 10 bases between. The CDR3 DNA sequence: TGTGCCAGGCGACAGGTTAACACCGGGGAGCTGTTTTTT. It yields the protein CARRQVNTGELFF.

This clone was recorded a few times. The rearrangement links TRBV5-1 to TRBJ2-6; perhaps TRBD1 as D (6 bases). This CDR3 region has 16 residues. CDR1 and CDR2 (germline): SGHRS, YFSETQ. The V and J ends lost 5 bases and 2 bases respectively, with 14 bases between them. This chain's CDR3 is CASSPQGNAGANVLTF. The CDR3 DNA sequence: TGCGCCAGCAGTCCACAGGGAAACGCTGGGGCCAACGTCCTGACTTTC.

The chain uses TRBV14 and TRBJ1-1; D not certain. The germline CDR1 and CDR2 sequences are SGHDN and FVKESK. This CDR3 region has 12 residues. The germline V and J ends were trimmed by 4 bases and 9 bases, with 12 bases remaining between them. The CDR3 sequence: CASSPGWAQAFF. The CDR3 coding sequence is TGTGCCAGCAGCCCAGGCTGGGCCCAAGCTTTCTTT.

Here the CDR3 reads CASSIAGTGGTEAFF. The CDR3, as DNA: TGTGCCAGCAGCATTGCCGGGACAGGCGGCACTGAAGCTTTCTTT. J is TRBJ1-1 and V is TRBV7-2; 8 bases are a match to TRBD1. The CDR3 spans 15 residues. CDR1 and CDR2 (germline): SGHTA, FQGNSA. Unmatched junction bases numbered 9, after V lost 5 bases and J lost 4 bases.

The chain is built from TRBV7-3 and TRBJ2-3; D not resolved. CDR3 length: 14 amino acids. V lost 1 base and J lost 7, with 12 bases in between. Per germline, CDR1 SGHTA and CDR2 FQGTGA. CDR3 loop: CASSLNPGANTQYF. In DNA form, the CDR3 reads TGTGCCAGCAGCTTAAACCCAGGAGCAAATACGCAGTATTTT. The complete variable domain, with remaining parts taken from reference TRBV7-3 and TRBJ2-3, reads GAGVSQTPSNKVTEKGKYVELRCDPISGHTALYWYRQSLGQGPEFLIYFQGTGAADDSGLPNDRFFAVRPEGSVSTLKIQRTERGDSAVYLCASSLNPGANTQYFGPGTRLTVL.